These T cell receptor beta chains were read from a single sample in a study of CD8+ T cells in alopecia areata. Assay: immunoSEQ multiplex PCR; the TCRdb copy retains only in-frame clones and omits some. Here the sample spans 110,000 or so clones, less than 70% being singletons. The sequencing sample was made of CD4+ T cells sorted from blood. The origin of the receptors is a human donor in good health. Both conserved end residues are part of each CDR3. A D gene is named only where the DNA matches it firmly. Part of the rows lack a size; the others show once, few, many or a class for expanded clones.

few	-	TRBV2	TRBJ2-3	TGTGCCAGCAGTGAAGACCCAGATACGCAGTATTTT	CASSEDPDTQYF
few	-	TRBV7-9	TRBJ2-3	TGTGCCAGCAGCTCCTGGACCCGCACAGATACGCAGTATTTT	CASSSWTRTDTQYF
-	TRBD2	TRBV2	TRBJ2-5	TGTGCCAGCAGTGAAAGGGTGGGACTACGAGAGACCCAGTACTTC	CASSERVGLRETQYF
many	TRBD1	TRBV4-1	TRBJ2-1	TGCGCCAGCAGCCATCCGACAGGGTCTTTAGTCAATGAGCAGTTCTTC	CASSHPTGSLVNEQFF
-	-	TRBV25-1	TRBJ2-2	TGTGCCAGCAGTGGCGGCATGAGGGGGACGGGGGAGCTGTTTTTT	CASSGGMRGTGELFF
-	-	TRBV30	TRBJ2-5	TGTGCCTGGAAAGGTCTGGGAGAGACCCAGTACTTC	CAWKGLGETQYF
once	TRBD1	TRBV7-9	TRBJ1-5	TGTGCCAGCAGCCAGGGGGATGATGGCAATCAGCCCCAGCATTTT	CASSQGDDGNQPQHF
-	-	TRBV30	TRBJ1-2	TGTGCCTGGAGTGAAGCCGAACGCTACACCTTC	CAWSEAERYTF
-	TRBD1	TRBV6-5	TRBJ1-2	TGTGCCAGCACCACCGGACCGGGACAGGGGTATGGCTACACCTTC	CASTTGPGQGYGYTF
-	-	TRBV9	TRBJ2-6	TGTGCCAGCAGCGCCCACAGCAGGGCCCTCTCTGGGGCCAACGTCCTGACTTTC	CASSAHSRALSGANVLTF
-	TRBD1	TRBV30	TRBJ1-1	TGTGCCTGGAGTGTTGGACAGGCTCGCATCATGAACACTGAAGCTTTCTTT	CAWSVGQARIMNTEAFF
-	TRBD1	TRBV30	TRBJ1-5	TGTGCCTGGGATTCGGGGACAGGGCTTGGAGCGAGCAATCAGCCCCAGCATTTT	CAWDSGTGLGASNQPQHF
-	-	TRBV2	TRBJ1-5	TGTGCCAGCAGTCAGGGTATCAATCAGCCCCAGCATTTT	CASSQGINQPQHF
-	-	TRBV5-5	TRBJ2-5	TGTGCCAGCAGACCGAAGCCGGCACAAGAGACCCAGTACTTC	CASRPKPAQETQYF
-	TRBD1	TRBV4-2	TRBJ1-1	TGTGCCAGCAGCTCCCGGGACAGGGATAGTCAAGCTTTCTTT	CASSSRDRDSQAFF
-	-	TRBV7-9	TRBJ2-7	TGTGCCAGCAGCCGCTCCTACGAGCAGTACTTC	CASSRSYEQYF
-	-	TRBV11-1	TRBJ2-2	TGTGCCAGCACCCGGGGACTCGTAGACACCGGGGAGCTGTTTTTT	CASTRGLVDTGELFF
-	-	TRBV27	TRBJ1-6	TGTGCCAGCAGTTTATTGGGCCCTCCATTTAGTAATTCACCCCTCCACTTT	CASSLLGPPFSNSPLHF
-	-	TRBV9	TRBJ2-5	TGTGCCAGCAGCGAGGGGGTGCGGGAGACCCAGTACTTC	CASSEGVRETQYF
-	TRBD2	TRBV29-1	TRBJ2-5	TGCAGCGTTGCTCGACTAGCGGGGGGGCGGGAGACCCAGTACTTC	CSVARLAGGRETQYF
once	TRBD2	TRBV30	TRBJ2-1	TGTGCCTGGAGTGTAACTAGCGGGGGGACCTCTCAGTTCTTC	CAWSVTSGGTSQFF
-	TRBD1	TRBV6-1	TRBJ2-3	TGTGCCAGCAGCTATGGACAGGCCGAGTATTTT	CASSYGQAEYF
-	-	TRBV7-8	TRBJ2-3	TGTGCCAGCAGCTTGGGACTTTCTTCCGCAGATACGCAGTATTTT	CASSLGLSSADTQYF
few	-	TRBV11-2	TRBJ1-1	TGTGCCAGCAGTACAAAGGGGCCGGACACTGAAGCTTTCTTT	CASSTKGPDTEAFF
few	-	TRBV30	TRBJ2-5	TGTGCCTGGAGAGGGAGATGGCCGGGAGAGACCCAGTACTTC	CAWRGRWPGETQYF
-	-	TRBV7-2	TRBJ1-6	TGTGCCAGCAGCTTAAGATGGACTGTGTATAATTCACCCCTCCACTTT	CASSLRWTVYNSPLHF
-	-	TRBV28	TRBJ2-3	TGTGCCAGCAGTCCCCGGGTAGATACGCAGTATTTT	CASSPRVDTQYF
-	-	TRBV15	TRBJ1-5	TGTGCCACCAGCAGCGGGCAGACCAATCAGCCCCAGCATTTT	CATSSGQTNQPQHF
-	-	TRBV9	TRBJ1-2	TGTGCCAGCAGCGTAGTTGCACAGGGCTCTGGCTACACCTTC	CASSVVAQGSGYTF
-	TRBD1	TRBV6-5	TRBJ1-2	TGTGCCAGCAGGCCACGGGACAGGGTCTATGGCTACACCTTC	CASRPRDRVYGYTF
-	-	TRBV11-3	TRBJ2-1	TGTGCCAGCAGTGGGACAAAATCCTACAATGAGCAGTTCTTC	CASSGTKSYNEQFF
-	TRBD1	TRBV2	TRBJ2-5	TGTGCCAGCAGTGTTGACAGGGTCCAAGAGACCCAGTACTTC	CASSVDRVQETQYF
-	-	TRBV29-1	TRBJ2-3	TGCAGCGTTGGGGTTAGCCAAAGCACAGATACGCAGTATTTT	CSVGVSQSTDTQYF
few	-	TRBV5-1	TRBJ1-2	TGCGCCAGCAGCTATGGGGCCGGAGCTAACTATGGCTACACCTTC	CASSYGAGANYGYTF
few	-	TRBV7-6	TRBJ2-5	TGTGCCAGCAGCCCCCAGGAGGTACAGGGTGGGACCCAGTACTTC	CASSPQEVQGGTQYF
-	-	TRBV10-3	TRBJ2-7	TGTGCCATCAGTGAGACCGGCGTGGGTGGCGAGCAGTACTTC	CAISETGVGGEQYF
-	TRBD1	TRBV9	TRBJ1-2	TGTGCCAGCAGCCCCCGGGACAGGGGTATAGATGGCTACACCTTC	CASSPRDRGIDGYTF
-	-	TRBV29-1	TRBJ1-2	TGCAGCGTTGAGGCGGGTGGAGTTAACTATGGCTACACCTTC	CSVEAGGVNYGYTF
few	-	TRBV29-1	TRBJ2-5	TGCAGCGTTGAAAAGGACGTCCAAGAGACCCAGTACTTC	CSVEKDVQETQYF
-	-	TRBV15	TRBJ1-2	TGTGCCACCAGCAGACGCGACAGGCGAACCTTC	CATSRRDRRTF
-	TRBD1	TRBV27	TRBJ2-2	TGTGCCAGCAGCACCCGGGACAGGGGCCCCGGGGAGCTGTTTTTT	CASSTRDRGPGELFF
few	-	TRBV4-1	TRBJ1-1	TGCGCCAGCAGAGGGGTCCTAAAGAACACTGAAGCTTTCTTT	CASRGVLKNTEAFF
few	TRBD1	TRBV6-1	TRBJ2-2	TGTGCCAGCTACAGAGGGACAGTGAACACCGGGGAGCTGTTTTTT	CASYRGTVNTGELFF
few	-	TRBV25-1	TRBJ2-5	TGTGCTAGCAGGCAGGCCGTAGCGGAGACCCAGTACTTC	CASRQAVAETQYF
few	-	TRBV7-8	TRBJ2-3	TGTGCCAGCAGCTTAGCGATTTCCTCAGATACGCAGTATTTT	CASSLAISSDTQYF
-	-	TRBV4-1	TRBJ1-1	TGCGCCAGCAACCCCCCTGGGAGGAGGAGGGGAACTGAAGCTTTCTTT	CASNPPGRRRGTEAFF